This T cell receptor (beta chain) emerged from a study of blood T cell repertoires in COVID-19. Study summary: Acute and convalescent COVID-19 samples came from the United States, Italy and Spain. From T cells, B-cell-depleted T cells, or PBMCs came the material, which was cDNA or gDNA.

The CDR3 consists of 14 residues. CDR1 is SGDLS, CDR2 YYNGEE, per germline. Trimming left V 0 bases short and J 8 bases short, with 14 bases between. Original methodology: Estimation of nucleated cell counts relied on the amplification of reference gene primers. Repertoires were generated with immunoSEQ multiplex PCR, while TCRdb's copy carries only in-frame clones and drops some. V and J calls and clone size are copied from that table; D and trimming were computed from the DNA. The sample yields 130,000 or so clones, approximately 90% seen once. The rearrangement links TRBV9 to TRBJ1-2, with D maybe TRBD1 (6 bases). The origin of this receptor is a man in his 70s with active COVID-19. Input material: peripheral blood. The CDR3 region has the DNA TGTGCCAGCAGCGTAGATGGACAGTTGAGAGGCTACACCTTC. Translated, it gives CASSVDGQLRGYTF.